This TCR beta chain is from a study of beta chain features in type 1 diabetes. Looked up from germline, CDR1 is SEHNR and CDR2 is FQNEAQ (reference sequence). The length of the CDR3 is 14 residues. V was clipped by 4 bases and J by 2 bases; unmatched bases: 3. Study findings and constraints: All four CD4+ subsets of Type 1 diabetes patients contained TCRB CDR3s that were moderately but significantly shorter.

As concerns this clone: The antigen remains unidentified.

Expressed TCRB transcripts were sequenced because the entire RNA isolate underwent reverse transcription. There were some 3.6 million reads on average in the naive, central memory and regulatory T cell samples. Only in-frame clones appear in the TCRdb table, and some are missing; sequencing was by immunoSEQ multiplex PCR. The sample shows approximately 160,000 clones, about 9.1% of them seen only once. The clonotype comes from a woman aged 18-29 years in good health. The J gene is TRBJ1-2, the V gene TRBV7-9, with 8 bases identical to TRBD1. The sample comprised central memory CD4+ T cells from blood. Here the CDR3 reads CASSSGQGNYGYTF. The CDR3 region has the DNA TGTGCCAGCAGCTCCGGACAGGGAAACTATGGCTACACCTTC.